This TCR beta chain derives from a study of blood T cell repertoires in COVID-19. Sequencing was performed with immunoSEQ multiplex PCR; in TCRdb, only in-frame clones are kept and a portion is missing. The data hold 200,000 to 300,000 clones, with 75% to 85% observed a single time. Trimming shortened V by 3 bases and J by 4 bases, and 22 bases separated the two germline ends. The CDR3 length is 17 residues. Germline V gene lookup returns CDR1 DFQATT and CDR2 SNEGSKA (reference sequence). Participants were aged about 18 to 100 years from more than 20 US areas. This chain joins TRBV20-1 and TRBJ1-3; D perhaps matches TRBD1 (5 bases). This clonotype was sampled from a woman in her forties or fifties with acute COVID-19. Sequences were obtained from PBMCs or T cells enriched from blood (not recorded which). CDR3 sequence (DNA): TGCAGTGCTAGTGAGGGACGGCGAATAGCGGTCGGAAACACCATATATTTT. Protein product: CSASEGRRIAVGNTIYF.